This is a list of T cell receptor beta chains from one sample in a study of early T cells in non-severe SARS-CoV-2 infection. TCRdb passed the 5' RACE reads through MiXCR, listing each CDR3 protein once. The data hold tens of thousands of distinct CDR3 sequences, with around a sixth observed a single time. Sequencing was done on a sample of whole blood. Receptors were obtained from an adult who was a healthcare worker with PCR-confirmed SARS-CoV-2 infection or an uninfected control (not recorded which). The CDR3 runs from the conserved cysteine through the conserved F or W. Fields, in order: clone size, D gene, V gene, J gene, CDR3 protein, CDR3 DNA. D genes are given only for firm matches. Clone size, where shown, is once, few, many, or a class for clones that have expanded.

size: many; D: TRBD1; V: TRBV28; J: TRBJ1-4; CDR3: CASSSQGAKEKLFF; DNA: TGTGCCAGCAGTTCACAGGGGGCGAAAGAAAAACTGTTTTTT
size: -; D: -; V: TRBV28; J: TRBJ1-1; CDR3: CASREGTEAFF; DNA: TGTGCCAGCAGGGAGGGGACTGAAGCTTTCTTT
size: -; D: TRBD2; V: TRBV7-3; J: TRBJ2-2; CDR3: CASSLHPSGGLNTGELFF; DNA: TGTGCCAGCAGCTTACATCCTAGCGGGGGCCTGAACACCGGGGAGCTGTTTTTT
size: -; D: -; V: TRBV4-2; J: TRBJ2-1; CDR3: CASSQDVDRAYNEQFF; DNA: TGTGCCAGCAGCCAAGATGTGGACAGAGCTTACAATGAGCAGTTCTTC
size: once; D: TRBD2; V: TRBV27; J: TRBJ2-7; CDR3: CASRPGLADPYEQYF; DNA: TGTGCCAGCAGACCTGGACTAGCGGACCCCTACGAGCAGTACTTC
size: many; D: TRBD1; V: TRBV27; J: TRBJ1-2; CDR3: CASSLYGGQNYGYTF; DNA: TGTGCCAGCAGTTTGTACGGGGGACAGAACTATGGCTACACCTTC
size: -; D: -; V: TRBV6-1; J: TRBJ1-1; CDR3: CASSAAGALNAFF; DNA: TGTGCCAGCAGTGCGGCAGGGGCCCTGAACGCTTTCTTT
size: many; D: -; V: TRBV20-1; J: TRBJ2-1; CDR3: CSASALESSYNEQFF; DNA: TGCAGTGCTAGCGCGCTCGAGAGCTCCTACAATGAGCAGTTCTTC
size: -; D: -; V: TRBV28; J: TRBJ2-3; CDR3: CASSFDRLVNTQYF; DNA: TGTGCCAGCAGTTTTGACAGACTAGTAAATACGCAGTATTTT
size: few; D: -; V: TRBV24-1; J: TRBJ2-7; CDR3: CATSDPDSSYEQYF; DNA: TGTGCCACCAGTGACCCCGACAGCTCCTACGAGCAGTACTTC
size: few; D: -; V: TRBV7-8; J: TRBJ2-5; CDR3: CASSSLNRGGETQYF; DNA: TGTGCCAGCAGCTCGTTAAACAGGGGAGGAGAGACCCAGTACTTC
size: few; D: TRBD2; V: TRBV24-1; J: TRBJ2-1; CDR3: CATSDGLAGFSSSYNEQFF; DNA: TGTGCCACCAGTGATGGGCTAGCGGGGTTTTCAAGCAGCTACAATGAGCAGTTCTTC
size: few; D: -; V: TRBV20-1; J: TRBJ1-3; CDR3: CSARVAGGNTIYF; DNA: TGCAGTGCTAGAGTGGCAGGCGGAAACACCATATATTTT
size: many; D: TRBD2; V: TRBV20-1; J: TRBJ2-3; CDR3: CSASSSGDADTQYF; DNA: TGCAGTGCTAGTTCTAGCGGGGATGCAGATACGCAGTATTTT
size: few; D: TRBD1; V: TRBV7-2; J: TRBJ1-2; CDR3: CASSFHGQGLGYTF; DNA: TGTGCCAGCAGCTTTCATGGACAGGGACTCGGCTACACCTTC
size: -; D: -; V: TRBV12-5; J: TRBJ1-1; CDR3: CASGYRDNTEAFF; DNA: TGTGCTAGTGGGTACAGGGATAACACTGAAGCTTTCTTT
size: few; D: -; V: TRBV14; J: TRBJ2-2; CDR3: CASSQDIGRVTGELFF; DNA: TGTGCCAGCAGCCAAGATATAGGGCGGGTAACCGGGGAGCTGTTTTTT
size: once; D: -; V: TRBV10-1; J: TRBJ2-2; CDR3: CASSESKPRARELFF; DNA: TGCGCCAGCAGTGAGTCAAAACCCCGGGCCCGGGAGCTGTTTTTT
size: -; D: -; V: TRBV3-1; J: TRBJ1-2; CDR3: CASSQETGRGYTF; DNA: TGTGCCAGCAGCCAAGAGACGGGCCGCGGCTACACCTTC
size: -; D: TRBD2; V: TRBV4-3; J: TRBJ2-1; CDR3: CASSQGGLAGRAFF; DNA: TGCGCCAGCAGCCAAGGGGGACTAGCGGGCCGTGCGTTCTTC
size: few; D: -; V: TRBV7-3; J: TRBJ1-5; CDR3: CASSLDPGQPQHF; DNA: TGTGCCAGCAGCCTTGACCCTGGTCAGCCCCAGCATTTT
size: -; D: -; V: TRBV5-1; J: TRBJ1-2; CDR3: CASSFDGFYGYTF; DNA: TGCGCCAGCAGCTTCGACGGATTCTATGGCTACACCTTC
size: -; D: TRBD1; V: TRBV5-1; J: TRBJ2-7; CDR3: CASSYTQGTGSYEQYF; DNA: TGCGCCAGCAGCTACACACAGGGGACCGGTAGTTACGAGCAGTACTTC
size: -; D: TRBD2; V: TRBV7-3; J: TRBJ2-3; CDR3: CASSSRSGGRSDTQYF; DNA: TGTGCCAGCAGCTCCCGAAGCGGGGGGAGGTCAGATACGCAGTATTTT
size: few; D: -; V: TRBV3-1; J: TRBJ1-2; CDR3: CASSPPGYGYTF; DNA: TGTGCCAGCAGCCCGCCAGGCTATGGCTACACCTTC
size: few; D: TRBD1; V: TRBV20-1; J: TRBJ2-7; CDR3: CSAFLTGGHYEQYF; DNA: TGCAGTGCTTTCCTGACAGGGGGACACTACGAGCAGTACTTC
size: -; D: TRBD1; V: TRBV5-4; J: TRBJ1-2; CDR3: CASTPDRGNYGYTF; DNA: TGTGCCAGCACCCCCGACAGGGGTAACTATGGCTACACCTTC
size: -; D: -; V: TRBV20-1; J: TRBJ2-1; CDR3: CSARWAVYNEQFF; DNA: TGCAGTGCTCGTTGGGCGGTGTACAATGAGCAGTTCTTC
size: many; D: TRBD2; V: TRBV7-7; J: TRBJ2-5; CDR3: CASSLSSGLAIQTQYF; DNA: TGTGCTAGCAGCTTAAGTTCGGGACTAGCGATACAGACCCAGTACTTC
size: many; D: TRBD1; V: TRBV5-1; J: TRBJ1-1; CDR3: CASSLVRQGGKNTEAFF; DNA: TGCGCCAGCAGCTTGGTTCGACAGGGTGGAAAAAACACTGAAGCTTTCTTT
size: -; D: -; V: TRBV4-1; J: TRBJ2-3; CDR3: CASSQDGASRDTQYF; DNA: TGCGCCAGCAGCCAAGATGGGGCTAGCAGAGATACGCAGTATTTT
size: -; D: -; V: TRBV15; J: TRBJ1-4; CDR3: CATSRELRGGNEKLFF; DNA: TGTGCCACCAGCAGAGAACTCAGGGGAGGGAATGAAAAACTGTTTTTT
size: -; D: TRBD1; V: TRBV28; J: TRBJ1-1; CDR3: CASSPKTGRGTEAFF; DNA: TGTGCCAGCAGTCCGAAGACAGGGAGGGGCACTGAAGCTTTCTTT
size: medium-sized; D: -; V: TRBV25-1; J: TRBJ1-3; CDR3: CASSGDGSSGNTIYF; DNA: TGTGCCAGCAGTGGGGACGGAAGCTCTGGAAACACCATATATTTT
size: few; D: -; V: TRBV20-1; J: TRBJ2-2; CDR3: CSARQPGGGGNTGELFF; DNA: TGCAGTGCTAGACAGCCCGGGGGCGGGGGCAACACCGGGGAGCTGTTTTTT
size: -; D: -; V: TRBV6-6; J: TRBJ1-5; CDR3: CASSARNSNQPQHF; DNA: TGTGCCAGCAGTGCCCGCAATAGCAATCAGCCCCAGCATTTT
size: few; D: TRBD1; V: TRBV12-3/TRBV12-4; J: TRBJ1-5; CDR3: CASSISGGNRNQPQHF; DNA: TGTGCCAGCAGTATATCAGGGGGCAATAGGAATCAGCCCCAGCATTTT
size: -; D: TRBD1; V: TRBV28; J: TRBJ2-5; CDR3: CASRTPQGARETQYF; DNA: TGTGCCAGCAGGACACCACAGGGGGCGCGGGAGACCCAGTACTTC
size: many; D: TRBD1; V: TRBV4-3; J: TRBJ2-2; CDR3: CASSQRDRASGELFF; DNA: TGCGCCAGCAGCCAGAGGGACAGGGCCTCGGGGGAGCTGTTTTTT
size: few; D: TRBD1; V: TRBV23-1; J: TRBJ1-2; CDR3: CASRGQPTNYGYTF; DNA: TGCGCCAGCAGGGGACAGCCAACCAACTATGGCTACACCTTC
size: few; D: TRBD2; V: TRBV12-3/TRBV12-4; J: TRBJ2-1; CDR3: CASSPTGTSGYNEQFF; DNA: TGTGCCAGCAGCCCAACCGGGACTAGCGGCTACAATGAGCAGTTCTTC
size: few; D: -; V: TRBV13; J: TRBJ2-6; CDR3: CASSLVSGANALTF; DNA: TGTGCCAGCAGCTTAGTCTCTGGGGCCAACGCCCTGACTTTC
size: -; D: -; V: TRBV7-8; J: TRBJ1-5; CDR3: CASSLDRDNQPQHF; DNA: TGTGCCAGCAGCTTAGACAGGGACAATCAGCCCCAGCATTTT
size: -; D: -; V: TRBV6-6; J: TRBJ1-5; CDR3: CASTGTLNQPQHF; DNA: TGTGCCAGCACCGGGACACTAAATCAGCCCCAGCATTTT
size: -; D: -; V: TRBV28; J: TRBJ1-1; CDR3: CASTRRTGEAFF; DNA: TGTGCCAGCACCCGGCGAACCGGTGAAGCTTTCTTT
size: -; D: -; V: TRBV7-2; J: TRBJ2-5; CDR3: CASSAPGYQETQYF; DNA: TGTGCCAGCAGCGCCCCTGGTTATCAAGAGACCCAGTACTTC
size: few; D: TRBD2; V: TRBV29-1; J: TRBJ2-7; CDR3: CSVVAGGSHEQYF; DNA: TGCAGCGTTGTAGCGGGGGGCTCGCACGAGCAGTACTTC
size: few; D: -; V: TRBV20-1; J: TRBJ2-5; CDR3: CSARDSLPGVRETQYF; DNA: TGCAGTGCTAGAGATTCCCTCCCAGGAGTCCGGGAGACCCAGTACTTC
size: few; D: -; V: TRBV6-2/TRBV6-3; J: TRBJ1-1; CDR3: CASSYWGHLNTEAFF; DNA: TGTGCCAGCAGTTACTGGGGGCACCTGAACACTGAAGCTTTCTTT
size: few; D: TRBD1; V: TRBV10-3; J: TRBJ2-5; CDR3: CAISVSDRVIQETQYF; DNA: TGTGCCATCAGTGTCTCTGACAGGGTAATCCAAGAGACCCAGTACTTC
size: few; D: -; V: TRBV29-1; J: TRBJ2-7; CDR3: CSVVAAYEQYF; DNA: TGCAGCGTTGTGGCAGCCTACGAGCAGTACTTC
size: few; D: TRBD1; V: TRBV10-1; J: TRBJ2-4; CDR3: CASSESRQGQNIQYF; DNA: TGCGCCAGCAGTGAGTCGCGACAGGGACAAAACATTCAGTACTTC
size: few; D: -; V: TRBV29-1; J: TRBJ1-1; CDR3: CSVEQLNTEAFF; DNA: TGCAGCGTTGAGCAGTTAAACACTGAAGCTTTCTTT
size: many; D: TRBD2; V: TRBV3-1; J: TRBJ2-1; CDR3: CASSPRGDGLASDEQFF; DNA: TGTGCCAGCAGCCCCAGAGGGGACGGACTAGCGAGCGATGAGCAGTTCTTC
size: many; D: -; V: TRBV2; J: TRBJ2-1; CDR3: CASKTVGSPDDNEQFF; DNA: TGTGCCAGCAAAACGGTCGGAAGCCCCGATGACAATGAGCAGTTCTTC